The entry that follows covers one T cell receptor (beta chain) sequence. What it binds is unknown. With 60 Vbeta and 13 Jbeta primers, the PCR was carried out. The assay was immunoSEQ multiplex PCR, and TCRdb's table has in-frame clones only and misses some. The table includes 110,000 to 150,000 clones, just under 70% detected once. The sample is drawn from a study of cytomegalovirus exposure and HLA in healthy donors. Study observations and caveats: Cytomegalovirus-associated TCR beta chains were listed, numbering roughly 150. A later analysis linked a missense variant in DCLRE1C to the trimming of TCR beta V and J genes. Using the classifier, cytomegalovirus status was reportedly diagnosed with high specificity and sensitivity. For most TCR beta V segments, an earlier analysis put the productive rate at about 87% or about 30% of the time.

V lost 2 bases, J lost 3 bases, and 5 bases stayed unmatched. The CDR3 runs to 17 residues. The germline V gene encodes CDR1 MNHNS and CDR2 SASEGT. The sample was PBMCs. This receptor was taken from a man aged 60 to 69 in good health and CMV-seronegative. The chain is built from TRBV6-1 and TRBJ2-1, with 12 nucleotides matching TRBD2. CDR3 nucleotide sequence: TGTGCCAGCAGTGAAAGCCTGGGACTAGCGGGCTACAATGAGCAGTTCTTC. Its protein product is CASSESLGLAGYNEQFF.